The source of this T cell receptor beta chain is a study of cytomegalovirus exposure and HLA in healthy donors. Overall study results and limits: An Asian-associated ancestry cluster reportedly showed fewer N-insertions than the roughly 670-donor mean in a later analysis. In an earlier analysis, most TCR beta V segments were productive about 90% or about 30% of the time.

As for this clone: Its cognate antigen is unknown.

Primers included in the PCR were 60 Vbeta and 13 Jbeta primers. Sequencing used immunoSEQ multiplex PCR; TCRdb keeps in-frame clones, though not all of them. The profile shows about 150,000 clones, about 10% of them singletons. Donors sampled were nominally healthy, though unrecorded immune exposures were likely. Germline CDR1 reads SGHRS; CDR2 reads YFSETQ. This CDR3 comprises 15 residues. J gave up 7 bases and V 4 bases, and 9 bases lay outside the gene matches. The sequenced material came from PBMCs. The V gene is TRBV5-1, the J gene TRBJ2-7; 12 bases align to TRBD2. The TCR sequence derives from a man aged 50 to 60 in good health and CMV-seronegative. CDR3 sequence: CASSQGLAGQGEQYF. The DNA of the CDR3 is TGCGCCAGCAGCCAGGGACTAGCGGGCCAGGGAGAGCAGTACTTC.